The text below deals with one TCR beta chain. No cognate antigen has been identified for it. CDR1 and CDR2 are drawn from the germline V gene: MGHDK, SYGVNS. Counted from cysteine to phenylalanine, this CDR3 has 15 amino acids. Only the CDR3 region is kept as DNA, spanning 45 bases read in frame from base 1. Trimming at the junction amounts to 7 bases on V and 0 bases on J, and the germline ends lie 12 bases apart. The CDR3 regions of human TCRbeta chains were subjected to immunosequencing. The authors processed their data as follows. TCRs in the repertoires were matched against a reference library of SARS-CoV-2-specific TCRs that had been generated with the MIRA antigen-specificity platform. Breadth meant the fraction of unique TCRs that were SARS-CoV-2-associated, whereas depth meant the fraction of total T cells that were SARS-CoV-2-associated. Using the MIRA data, every spike-specific TCR was mapped to the spike region that the TCR reacted to and assigned to either a CD4 or a CD8 class. Log10-transformed breadth and depth values were compared by one-way ANOVA with Sidak's multiple comparisons tests. This is the immuneACCESS table as TCRdb keeps it, with only in-frame sequences that have V and J called. A part of the clones is gone; compared with another copy, unresolved V genes explain less than half, and the rest is unexplained. V, J and clone size reflect that table, while D and trimming were determined from the DNA. Per the sample table, the count is about 140,000 clones. Around 2.4% of the sample is held by the ten biggest clonotypes.

The sample originates from a study of T cell responses to AZD1222 COVID-19 vaccine (dated by TCRdb to the early 2020s). About the study as a whole: A total of 233 trial participants underwent TCR sequencing, of whom about 210 had received two doses of AZD1222 and some 26 had received two doses of the MenACWY control vaccine. Enrollment into the trials was organized by age into subgroups of 18-55, 56-69 and 70-plus years, and those subgroups contained approximately 160, 26 and 62 TCR-sequenced participants, respectively.

This sample's time point label indicates: baseline before first vaccination. The vaccinee samples were drawn from two UK trials, COV001 and COV002, one of which was a single-blind randomized controlled phase 2/3 trial testing AZD1222 (ChAdOx1 nCoV-19) in healthy adults. For TCRbeta chain sequencing, PBMC samples from trial participants were taken at day 0 and at day 28 after the second dose. Results and caveats for the whole study, not just this receptor: Participants were mostly white British, with more females than males. The authors suggested clonal diversity may have been underestimated. The whole spike protein was spanned by vaccine-associated CD4 TCRs, and dominant responses were seen in regions 160-218 and 743-854. Because no samples from the day 14 peak response were available, repertoires could be characterized only after the peak T cell response. The 56-69-year group was small, and its depth increase did not reach significance, likely because of low power. Conclusions about previously exposed vaccinees are limited, since just five to seven AZD1222 recipients were seropositive for SARS-CoV-2 at baseline. Nearly half of unique spike-specific TCRs reportedly recognized epitopes outside regions mutated in the B.1.351 and B.1.1.7 variants. Spike-specific TCR breadth and depth rose significantly after two AZD1222 doses compared with day 0 and with MenACWY recipients.

The sequencing input was peripheral blood. The sequence is built from TRBV25-1 and TRBJ2-2; D gene: possibly TRBD2, on 5 matching bases. The source of this sequence is an adult in good health. The CDR3 region: CASNEGRTNTGELFF. The DNA sequence is TGTGCCAGCAACGAGGGCAGAACGAACACCGGGGAGCTGTTTTTT.